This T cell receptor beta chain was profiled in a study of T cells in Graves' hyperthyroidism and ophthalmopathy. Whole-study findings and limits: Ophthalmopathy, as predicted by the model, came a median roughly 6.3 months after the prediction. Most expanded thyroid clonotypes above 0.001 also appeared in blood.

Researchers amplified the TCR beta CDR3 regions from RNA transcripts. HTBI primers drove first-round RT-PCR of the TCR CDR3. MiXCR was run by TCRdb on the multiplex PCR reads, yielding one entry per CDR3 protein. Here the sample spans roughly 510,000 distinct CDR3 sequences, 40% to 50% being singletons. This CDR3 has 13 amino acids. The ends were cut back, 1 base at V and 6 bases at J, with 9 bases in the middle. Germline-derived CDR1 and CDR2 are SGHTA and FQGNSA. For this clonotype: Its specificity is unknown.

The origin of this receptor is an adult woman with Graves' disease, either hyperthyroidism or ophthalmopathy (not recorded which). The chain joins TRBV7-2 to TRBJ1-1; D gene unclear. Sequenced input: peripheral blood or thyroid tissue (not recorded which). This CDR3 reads CASSLEAESEAFF. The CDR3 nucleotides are TGTGCCAGCAGCTTAGAAGCGGAGTCTGAAGCTTTCTTT.